This TCR beta chain was sequenced during a study of cytomegalovirus exposure and HLA in healthy donors. CDR3 length equals 14 residues. Germline values: CDR1 SEHNR, CDR2 FQNEAQ (reference sequence). Trimming pared 3 bases from V and 5 bases from J, leaving 14 bases between. The PCR used 60 Vbeta and 13 Jbeta primers. The assay was immunoSEQ multiplex PCR, and TCRdb's table has in-frame clones only and misses some. The repertoire holds some 29,000 clones, with around two fifths as singletons. The V call is TRBV7-9, the J call TRBJ2-7; D possibly corresponds to TRBD2 (6 bases). The sequence came from a woman between 50 and 59 years old in good health and CMV-seronegative. The sequencing input was PBMCs. The CDR3 DNA reads TGTGCCAGCAGCTTGGGGGGAGTAAACGACGAGCAGTACTTC. It encodes CASSLGGVNDEQYF. Complete variable domain (other parts from reference TRBV7-9 and TRBJ2-7): DTGVSQNPRHKITKRGQNVTFRCDPISEHNRLYWYRQTLGQGPEFLTYFQNEAQLEKSRLLSDRFSAERPKGSFSTLEIQRTEQGDSAMYLCASSLGGVNDEQYFGPGTRLTVT.